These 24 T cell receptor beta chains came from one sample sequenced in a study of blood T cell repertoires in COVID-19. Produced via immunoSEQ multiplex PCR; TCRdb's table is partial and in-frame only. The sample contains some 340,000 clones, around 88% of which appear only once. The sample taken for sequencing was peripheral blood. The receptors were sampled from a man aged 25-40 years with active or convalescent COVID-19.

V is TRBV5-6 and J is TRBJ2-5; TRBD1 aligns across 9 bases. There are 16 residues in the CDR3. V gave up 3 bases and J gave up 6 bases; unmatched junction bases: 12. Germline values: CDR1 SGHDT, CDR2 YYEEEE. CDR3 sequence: CASSWGTGLIGKTQYF. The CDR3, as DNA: TGTGCCAGCAGCTGGGGGACAGGGTTGATCGGGAAGACCCAGTACTTC.

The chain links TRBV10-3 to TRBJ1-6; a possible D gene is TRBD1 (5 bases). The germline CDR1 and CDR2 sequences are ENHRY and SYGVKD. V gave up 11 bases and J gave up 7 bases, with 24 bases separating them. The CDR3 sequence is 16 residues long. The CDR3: CAATSREGSGNSPLHF. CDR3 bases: TGTGCCGCCACGTCCAGGGAAGGGTCAGGGAATTCACCCCTCCACTTT.

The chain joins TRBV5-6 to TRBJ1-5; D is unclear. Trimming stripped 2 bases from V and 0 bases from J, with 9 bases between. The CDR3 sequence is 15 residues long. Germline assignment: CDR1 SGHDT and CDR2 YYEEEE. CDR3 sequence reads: CASSLMAVSNQPQHF. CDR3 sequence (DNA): TGTGCCAGCAGCTTAATGGCGGTTAGCAATCAGCCCCAGCATTTT.

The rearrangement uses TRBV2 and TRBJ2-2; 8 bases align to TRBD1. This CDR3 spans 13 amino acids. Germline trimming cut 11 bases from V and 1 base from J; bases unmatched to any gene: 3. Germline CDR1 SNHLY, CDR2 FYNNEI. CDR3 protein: CAGGQENTGELFF. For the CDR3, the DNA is TGTGCCGGGGGACAGGAGAACACCGGGGAGCTGTTTTTT.

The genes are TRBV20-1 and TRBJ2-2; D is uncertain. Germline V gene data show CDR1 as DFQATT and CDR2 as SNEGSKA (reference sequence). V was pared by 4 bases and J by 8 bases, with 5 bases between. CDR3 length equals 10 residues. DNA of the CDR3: TGCAGTGCTATGGCAGGGGAGCTGTTTTTT. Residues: CSAMAGELFF.

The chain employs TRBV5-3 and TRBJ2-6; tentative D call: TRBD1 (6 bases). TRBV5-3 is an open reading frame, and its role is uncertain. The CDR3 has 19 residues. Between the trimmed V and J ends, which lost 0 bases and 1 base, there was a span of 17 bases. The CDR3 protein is CARSLDWGQGKSGANVLTF. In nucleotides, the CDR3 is TGTGCCAGAAGCTTGGATTGGGGCCAGGGGAAATCTGGGGCCAACGTCCTGACTTTC.

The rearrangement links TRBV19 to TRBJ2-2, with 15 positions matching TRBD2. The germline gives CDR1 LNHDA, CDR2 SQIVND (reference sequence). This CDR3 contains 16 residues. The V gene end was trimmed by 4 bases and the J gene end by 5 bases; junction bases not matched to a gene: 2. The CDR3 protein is CASSSGLAGGTGELFF. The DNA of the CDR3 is TGTGCCAGTAGTAGCGGACTAGCGGGGGGGACCGGGGAGCTGTTTTTT.

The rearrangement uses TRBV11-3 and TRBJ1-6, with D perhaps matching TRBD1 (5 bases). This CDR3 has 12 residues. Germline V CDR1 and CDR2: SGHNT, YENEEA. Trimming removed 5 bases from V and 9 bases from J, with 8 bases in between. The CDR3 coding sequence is TGTGCCAGCAGCGCAGGGTTTTCACCCCTCCACTTT. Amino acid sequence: CASSAGFSPLHF.

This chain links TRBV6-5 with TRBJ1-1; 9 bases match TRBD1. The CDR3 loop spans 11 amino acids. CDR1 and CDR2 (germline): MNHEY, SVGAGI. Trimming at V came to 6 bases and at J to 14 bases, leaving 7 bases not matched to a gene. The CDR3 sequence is CASSAGQGRFF. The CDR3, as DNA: TGTGCCAGCAGCGCTGGACAGGGGAGGTTCTTT.

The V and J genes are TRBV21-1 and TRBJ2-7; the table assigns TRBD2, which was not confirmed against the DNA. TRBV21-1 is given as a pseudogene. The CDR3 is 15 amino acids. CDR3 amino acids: CASTGTSDIRAEQYF. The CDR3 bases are TGTGCCAGCACCGGGACTTCGGACATAAGGGCAGAGCAGTACTTC.

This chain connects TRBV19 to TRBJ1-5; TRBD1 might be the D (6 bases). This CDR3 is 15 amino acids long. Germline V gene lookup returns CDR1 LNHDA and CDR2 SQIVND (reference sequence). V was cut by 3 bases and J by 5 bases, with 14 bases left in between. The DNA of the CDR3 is TGTGCCAGTAGTATCGTTCACGGACAGTATCAGCCCCAGCATTTT. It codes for CASSIVHGQYQPQHF.

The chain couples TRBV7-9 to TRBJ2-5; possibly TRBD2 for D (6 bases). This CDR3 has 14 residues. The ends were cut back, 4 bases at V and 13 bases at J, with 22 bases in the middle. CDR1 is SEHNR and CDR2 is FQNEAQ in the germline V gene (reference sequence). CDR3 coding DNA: TGTGCCAGCAGCTCTAGTGGGGGAGTCCCGCGGGGGTACTTC. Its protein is CASSSSGGVPRGYF.

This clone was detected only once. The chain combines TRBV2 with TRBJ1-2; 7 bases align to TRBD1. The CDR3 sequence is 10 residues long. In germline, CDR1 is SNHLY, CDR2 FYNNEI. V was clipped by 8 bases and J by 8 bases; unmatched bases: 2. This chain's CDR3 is CASGGGGYTF. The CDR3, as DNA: TGTGCCAGCGGAGGGGGCGGCTACACCTTC.

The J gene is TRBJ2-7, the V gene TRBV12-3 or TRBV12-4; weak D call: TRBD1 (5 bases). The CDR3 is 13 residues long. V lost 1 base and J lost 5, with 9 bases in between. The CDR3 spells CASSLGRDDEQYF. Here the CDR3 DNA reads TGTGCCAGCAGTTTAGGCAGGGATGACGAGCAGTACTTC.

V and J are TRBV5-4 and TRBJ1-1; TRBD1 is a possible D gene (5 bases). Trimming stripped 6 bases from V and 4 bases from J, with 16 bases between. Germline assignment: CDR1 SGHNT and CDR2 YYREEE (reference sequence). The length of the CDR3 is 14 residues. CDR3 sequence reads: CASTMGQGSTEAFF. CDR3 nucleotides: TGTGCCAGCACGATGGGGCAGGGCTCCACTGAAGCTTTCTTT.

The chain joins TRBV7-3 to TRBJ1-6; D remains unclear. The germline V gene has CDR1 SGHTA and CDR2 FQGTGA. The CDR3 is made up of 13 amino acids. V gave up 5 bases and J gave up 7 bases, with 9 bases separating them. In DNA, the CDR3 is TGTGCCAGCAGCGCGACACGGAATTCACCCCTCCACTTT. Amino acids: CASSATRNSPLHF.

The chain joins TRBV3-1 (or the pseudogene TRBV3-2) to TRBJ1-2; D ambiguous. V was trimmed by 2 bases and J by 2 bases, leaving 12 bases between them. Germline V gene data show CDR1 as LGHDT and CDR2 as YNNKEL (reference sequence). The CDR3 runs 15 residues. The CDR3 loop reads CASSQPNDGNYGYTF. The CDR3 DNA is TGTGCCAGCAGCCAACCGAACGACGGGAACTATGGCTACACCTTC.

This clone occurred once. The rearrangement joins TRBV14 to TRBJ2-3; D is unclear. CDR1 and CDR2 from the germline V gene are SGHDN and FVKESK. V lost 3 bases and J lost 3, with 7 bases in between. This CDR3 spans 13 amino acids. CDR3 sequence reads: CASSHLTTDTQYF. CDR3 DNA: TGTGCCAGCAGCCATCTTACAACAGATACGCAGTATTTT.

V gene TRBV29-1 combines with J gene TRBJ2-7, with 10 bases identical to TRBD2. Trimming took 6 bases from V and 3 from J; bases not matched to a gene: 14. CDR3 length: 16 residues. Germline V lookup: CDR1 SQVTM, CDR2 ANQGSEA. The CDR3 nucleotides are TGCAGCGTGGTAGCGGGAGGCCCCAAGCTGGGCTACGAGCAGTACTTC. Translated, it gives CSVVAGGPKLGYEQYF.

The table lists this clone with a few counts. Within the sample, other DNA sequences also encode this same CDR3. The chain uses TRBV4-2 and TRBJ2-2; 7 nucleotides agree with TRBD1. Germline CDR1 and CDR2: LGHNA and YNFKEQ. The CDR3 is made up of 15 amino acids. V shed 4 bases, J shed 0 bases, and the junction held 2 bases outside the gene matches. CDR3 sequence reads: CASSRDSANTGELFF. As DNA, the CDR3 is TGTGCCAGCAGCCGGGACAGCGCGAACACCGGGGAGCTGTTTTTT.

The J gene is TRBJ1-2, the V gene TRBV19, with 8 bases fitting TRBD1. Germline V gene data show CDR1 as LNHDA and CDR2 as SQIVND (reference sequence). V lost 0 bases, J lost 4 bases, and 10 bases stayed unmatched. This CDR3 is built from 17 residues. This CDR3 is CASSIDSAGGSFYGYTF. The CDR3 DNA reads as TGTGCCAGTAGTATAGATAGTGCAGGGGGCAGCTTCTATGGCTACACCTTC.

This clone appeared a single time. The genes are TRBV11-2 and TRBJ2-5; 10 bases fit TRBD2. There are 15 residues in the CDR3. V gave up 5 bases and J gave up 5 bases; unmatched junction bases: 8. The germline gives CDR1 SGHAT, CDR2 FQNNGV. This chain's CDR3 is CASSKLAGRGETQYF. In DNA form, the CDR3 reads TGTGCCAGCAGCAAACTAGCGGGGAGGGGGGAGACCCAGTACTTC.

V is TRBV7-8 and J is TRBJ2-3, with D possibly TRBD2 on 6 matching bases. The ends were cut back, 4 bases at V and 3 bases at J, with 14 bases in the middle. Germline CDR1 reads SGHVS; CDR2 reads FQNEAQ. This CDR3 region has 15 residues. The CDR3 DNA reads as TGTGCCAGCAGCTCCGGGACTCCAATTACAGATACGCAGTATTTT. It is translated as CASSSGTPITDTQYF.

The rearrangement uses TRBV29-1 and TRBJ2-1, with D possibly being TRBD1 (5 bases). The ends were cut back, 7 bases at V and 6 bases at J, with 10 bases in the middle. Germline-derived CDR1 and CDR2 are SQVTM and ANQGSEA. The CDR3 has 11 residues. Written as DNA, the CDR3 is TGCAGCGCCTTGACAGTCAATGAGCAGTTCTTC. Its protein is CSALTVNEQFF.